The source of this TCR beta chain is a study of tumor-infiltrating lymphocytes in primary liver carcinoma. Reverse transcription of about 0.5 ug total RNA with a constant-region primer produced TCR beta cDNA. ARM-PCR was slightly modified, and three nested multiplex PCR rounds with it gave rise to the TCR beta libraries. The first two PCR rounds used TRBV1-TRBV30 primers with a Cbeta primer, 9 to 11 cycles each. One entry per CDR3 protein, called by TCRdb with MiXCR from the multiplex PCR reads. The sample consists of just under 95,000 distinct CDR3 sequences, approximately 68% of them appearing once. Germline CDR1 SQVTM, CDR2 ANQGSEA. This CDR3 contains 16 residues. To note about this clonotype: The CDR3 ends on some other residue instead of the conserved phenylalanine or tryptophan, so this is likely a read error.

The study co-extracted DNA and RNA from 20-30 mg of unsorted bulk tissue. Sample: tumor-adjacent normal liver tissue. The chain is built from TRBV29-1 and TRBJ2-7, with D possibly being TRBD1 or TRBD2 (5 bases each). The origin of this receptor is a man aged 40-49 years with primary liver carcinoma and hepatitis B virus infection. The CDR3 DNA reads TGCAACGCCATGACATCTGGGACCGGCACTCCCTACGAGCAGTACTTA. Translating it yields CNAMTSGTGTPYEQYL.